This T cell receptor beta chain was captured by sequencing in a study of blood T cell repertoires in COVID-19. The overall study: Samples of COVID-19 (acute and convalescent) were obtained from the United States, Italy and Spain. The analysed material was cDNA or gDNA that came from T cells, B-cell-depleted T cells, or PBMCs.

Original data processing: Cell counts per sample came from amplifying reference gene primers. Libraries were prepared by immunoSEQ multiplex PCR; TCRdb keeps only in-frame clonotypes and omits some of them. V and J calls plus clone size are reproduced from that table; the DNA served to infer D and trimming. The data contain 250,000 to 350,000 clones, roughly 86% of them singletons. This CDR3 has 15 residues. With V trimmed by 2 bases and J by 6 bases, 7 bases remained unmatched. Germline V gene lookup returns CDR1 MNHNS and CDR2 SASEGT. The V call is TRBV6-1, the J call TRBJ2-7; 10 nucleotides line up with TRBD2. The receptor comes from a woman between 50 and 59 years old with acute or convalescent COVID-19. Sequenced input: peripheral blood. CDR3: CASSEWSSGSIEQYF. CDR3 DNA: TGTGCCAGCAGTGAATGGTCTAGCGGGAGCATCGAGCAGTACTTC.